Described below is a single TCR beta chain sequence and its context. What it binds is not known. This sample was included in a study of T cells in localized non-small cell lung cancer. General study results and limits: Median detection of top 100 tumor clones in adjacent lung was around 59 clones.

Germline CDR1 and CDR2: SGHNT and YYREEE (reference sequence). The V and J ends lost 0 bases and 0 bases respectively, with 13 bases between them. CDR3 size: 17 residues. The table came from immunoSEQ multiplex PCR; TCRdb's copy has only in-frame clones and leaves some out. This sample has around 92,000 clones, with roughly 93% found just once. The genes are TRBV5-4 and TRBJ2-1; D could derive from TRBD1 or TRBD2 (5 bases each). This clonotype was sampled from a woman between 35 and 75 years old with stage II squamous cell lung carcinoma. The source was PBMCs, collected before any cancer treatment. CDR3 sequence (DNA): TGTGCCAGCAGCTTGGGGGGGAGCGGAAGCTCCTACAATGAGCAGTTCTTC. It translates to CASSLGGSGSSYNEQFF.